The 8 T cell receptor beta chains below were found in one sample sequenced in a study of T cells in Graves' hyperthyroidism and ophthalmopathy. TCR beta CDR3 regions were amplified from RNA transcripts. Researchers ran a first-round RT-PCR on the TCR CDR3 using the HTBI primer set. TCRdb reanalysed the multiplex PCR reads using MiXCR and keeps one entry per CDR3 protein. The sample lists roughly 360,000 distinct CDR3 sequences, about 13% occurring once. Sequenced input: blood. Receptors were obtained from a man aged 30 to 45 with Graves' hyperthyroidism that later progressed to Graves' ophthalmopathy.

This clonotype was seen many times. The CDR3 region is CASSSGGRVETQYF. DNA of the CDR3: TGTGCCAGCAGCAGCGGGGGGCGCGTCGAGACCCAGTACTTC. V and J are TRBV27 and TRBJ2-5; 9 bases are a match to TRBD2. The ends lost 6 bases at V and 5 bases at J; junction bases unmatched: 7. CDR3 size: 14 residues. Germline V gene sequence: CDR1 MNHEY, CDR2 SMNVEV (reference sequence).

This clonotype was seen many times. This chain connects TRBV29-1 to TRBJ2-7; D gene uncertain. Per the germline V gene, CDR1 is SQVTM and CDR2 is ANQGSEA. The CDR3 extends over 13 amino acids. Trimming took 1 base from V and 6 from J, leaving 13 bases between them. The CDR3 is CSVEVMVRGEQYF. DNA for the CDR3: TGCAGCGTTGAAGTGATGGTGAGAGGCGAGCAGTACTTC.

This clonotype came up many times. The chain employs TRBV3-1 and TRBJ1-1; 9 bases agree with TRBD1. V trimming: 1 base; J trimming: 4 bases; junction bases outside the gene matches: 1. CDR1 LGHDT and CDR2 YNNKEL come from the germline V gene (reference sequence). This CDR3 is built from 14 residues. CDR3 sequence: CASSQGQGGTEAFF. CDR3 sequence (DNA): TGTGCCAGCAGCCAAGGACAGGGGGGCACTGAAGCTTTCTTT.

CDR3 sequence (DNA): TGCAGTGCTAGAAACCCAGGAGGAGGGCTGAACACTGAAGCTTTCTTT. Its translation: CSARNPGGGLNTEAFF. This chain links TRBV20-1 with TRBJ1-1; D is unclear. The CDR3 extends over 16 amino acids. Germline V CDR1 and CDR2: DFQATT, SNEGSKA (reference sequence). The V end was cut by 2 bases, the J end by 0 bases, with 16 bases between.

The rearrangement uses TRBV28 and TRBJ2-1; weak D call: TRBD2 (6 bases). The CDR3 spans 13 residues. Trimming pared 2 bases from V and 8 bases from J, leaving 10 bases between. CDR1 and CDR2 (germline): MDHEN, SYDVKM. The CDR3 region has the DNA TGTGCCAGCAGTTTACGGGGGTCACATGAGCAGTTCTTC. It yields the protein CASSLRGSHEQFF.

As regards this clonotype: Possible read error: a much larger clone is one base away. This chain connects TRBV12-3 or TRBV12-4 to TRBJ1-1, with D perhaps TRBD1 (6 bases). The CDR3 sequence is 13 residues long. The V and J ends lost 7 bases and 1 base respectively, with 10 bases between them. CDR3 sequence reads: CASKRGANTEAFF. CDR3 DNA: TGTGCCAGCAAGAGGGGGGCGAACACTGAAGCTTTCTTT.

This clonotype was counted many times. V gene TRBV20-1 combines with J gene TRBJ2-5; TRBD2 matches 14 bases. Germline CDR1 DFQATT, CDR2 SNEGSKA (reference sequence). The CDR3 covers 13 residues. Trimming cost V 6 bases and J 3 bases; bases outside gene matches: 0. The DNA of the CDR3 is TGCAGTGCGGGACTAGCGGGGGAAGAGACCCAGTACTTC. Encoded protein: CSAGLAGEETQYF.

The chain uses TRBV4-1 and TRBJ2-2, with TRBD2 matching over 8 bases. The CDR3 has 20 residues. Germline V gene lookup returns CDR1 MGHRA and CDR2 YSYEKL. The ends lost 4 bases at V and 1 base at J; junction bases unmatched: 17. This chain's CDR3 is CASSPTPQRRLAGNTGELFF. The CDR3 bases are TGCGCCAGCAGCCCTACGCCCCAGAGAAGGCTAGCGGGGAACACCGGGGAGCTGTTTTTT.